This T cell receptor beta chain was observed in a study of blood T cell repertoires in COVID-19. Method: immunoSEQ multiplex PCR; TCRdb's copy keeps in-frame clones and lacks some. Counted here are 300,000 to 350,000 clones, about 90% occurring once; the ten biggest clones make up 0.9% to 1.2%. Researchers sorted participants into cohorts using their self-reported clinical history. Cohort 3 recovery required two negative PCRs, clearance, or symptom resolution. This sequence was found in a woman aged 25-40 years who had recovered from COVID-19. The sequenced sample consisted of PBMCs or T cells enriched from blood (not recorded which).

CDR3: CASREGQGYNQPQHF. The CDR3 DNA follows: TGTGCCAGCAGGGAGGGACAGGGTTACAATCAGCCCCAGCATTTT. The gene calls are TRBV28 and TRBJ1-5; 9 bases agree with TRBD1. V gave up 6 bases and J gave up 3 bases; unmatched junction bases: 6. Germline values: CDR1 MDHEN, CDR2 SYDVKM. CDR3 length equals 15 residues.